This TCR beta chain was observed in a study of T cell changes during pregnancy in multiple sclerosis (dated by TCRdb to the late 2010s). For the wider study: In women with multiple sclerosis, the researchers looked at how the T cell repertoire shifted as pregnancy progressed.

Of note for this clone: Its antigen is unknown. It has no much larger one-base neighbor in the sample; base qualities were not kept.

CDR1 and CDR2 are read off the germline V gene as MNHNS and SASEGT. V gives up 10 bases and J gives up 2 bases, and the segment between their germline ends measures 5 bases. The CDR3 spans 10 residues, from the cysteine through the phenylalanine. The DNA shown is the 30-base CDR3, in frame from base 1. Libraries came from the immunoSEQ multiplex PCR assay. Not all clones reach the TCRdb copy of this immuneACCESS table, which keeps in-frame sequences only. Checked studies attribute under half of the gap to unresolved V genes and leave the rest unexplained. This sample holds around 65,000 clones; 92% were observed only once. The ten largest account for around 2.8% of the sample.

Here the chain combines TRBV6-1 and TRBJ2-5; no D gene can be assigned with confidence. This TCR came from a female donor in good health, enrolled as a control in a pregnancy study. The sequences come from peripheral blood, collected in the second trimester of pregnancy. The nucleotide sequence reads as follows: TGTGCCACCATGCAAGAGACCCAGTACTTC. Translated, this gives CATMQETQYF.